This TCR beta chain appears in the sequencing data of a study of spatial heterogeneity in lung cancer. Study details: Across the raw uncorrected reads, a unique TCR and UMI combination was observed, on average, more than ten times.

A unique molecular identifier was carried by every single TCR cDNA molecule. TCRdb independently ran MiXCR on the 5' RACE reads; one entry per CDR3 protein. The data show tens of thousands of distinct CDR3 sequences, with about a fifth seen just once and around 5.9% held by the top ten. Sample time point: sample taken at primary tumor resection. The sequenced material consisted of unsorted whole RNA from tumor, nontumor lung or frozen PBMC. Trimming took 1 base from V and 1 from J, leaving 10 bases between them. This CDR3 has 15 amino acids. The sample in question was PBMCs, obtained at surgery. The TCR originated in a male donor with early-stage non-small cell lung cancer. The chain carries TRBV12-3 or TRBV12-4 and TRBJ2-5; D gene uncertain. The CDR3 nucleotides read TGTGCCAGCAGTTTAGGCCCGGACCGCCAAGAGACCCAGTACTTC. It encodes CASSLGPDRQETQYF.